These T cell receptor beta chains were read from a single sample in a study of T cell repertoires in cytomegalovirus infection. TCRdb reprocessed the reads with MiXCR, giving one entry per CDR3 protein. This table has roughly 720,000 distinct CDR3 sequences, approximately 34% appearing once. Sequenced sample: PBMCs. These receptor sequences come from a human donor in good health (CMV status not recorded). Some clones in this sample may be carry-over from other donors' samples. CDR3s include the opening cysteine and the closing phenylalanine or tryptophan. The order of the fields is clone size, D gene, V gene, J gene, CDR3 protein, CDR3 DNA. A D gene is named only where the DNA matches it firmly. The size field is filled for only some rows; it gives once, few, many or a size class.

size: few; D: TRBD1; V: TRBV28; J: TRBJ2-7; CDR3: CASSRTGRPDEQYF; DNA: TGTGCCAGCAGCCGGACAGGACGACCGGACGAGCAGTACTTC
size: -; D: -; V: TRBV20-1; J: TRBJ2-5; CDR3: CSARPGAREQETQYF; DNA: TGCAGTGCTCGGCCAGGGGCGCGGGAGCAAGAGACCCAGTACTTC
size: few; D: TRBD2; V: TRBV24-1; J: TRBJ2-1; CDR3: CATSDLPSGGYNEQFF; DNA: TGTGCCACCAGTGATTTGCCTAGCGGGGGTTACAATGAGCAGTTCTTC
size: few; D: TRBD1; V: TRBV12-3/TRBV12-4; J: TRBJ1-6; CDR3: CASSFPRTGYAPLHF; DNA: TGTGCCAGCAGTTTCCCTAGGACAGGGTATGCACCCCTCCACTTT
size: many; D: -; V: TRBV7-2; J: TRBJ2-3; CDR3: CASSLQLQDPQLEDTQYF; DNA: TGTGCCAGCAGCCTCCAATTACAAGACCCACAGTTGGAAGATACGCAGTATTTT
size: few; D: TRBD1; V: TRBV29-1; J: TRBJ1-2; CDR3: CSVKGQAYGYTF; DNA: TGCAGCGTAAAAGGACAGGCCTATGGCTACACCTTC
size: -; D: -; V: TRBV7-9; J: TRBJ1-1; CDR3: CASSRVEVNTEAFF; DNA: TGTGCCAGCAGCCGAGTAGAGGTGAACACTGAAGCTTTCTTT
size: -; D: TRBD2; V: TRBV11-3; J: TRBJ2-7; CDR3: CSSNLDSSGGEQYF; DNA: TGTTCCAGCAACTTAGACTCTAGCGGGGGAGAGCAGTACTTC
size: many; D: -; V: TRBV7-8; J: TRBJ2-3; CDR3: CASSLAGTYITDTQYF; DNA: TGTGCCAGCAGTTTGGCCGGGACATACATTACAGATACGCAGTATTTT
size: few; D: -; V: TRBV5-4; J: TRBJ2-5; CDR3: CASSDLLGETQYF; DNA: TGTGCCAGCAGCGACTTGCTGGGGGAGACCCAGTACTTC
size: -; D: -; V: TRBV5-4; J: TRBJ2-3; CDR3: CASSSTWVHTDTQYF; DNA: TGTGCCAGCAGCTCCACATGGGTACACACAGATACGCAGTATTTT
size: -; D: -; V: TRBV6-1; J: TRBJ2-5; CDR3: CASSEEGGSQETQYF; DNA: TGTGCCAGCAGTGAAGAAGGAGGATCGCAAGAGACCCAGTACTTC
size: few; D: -; V: TRBV11-2; J: TRBJ2-6; CDR3: CASSLVRGSGVSGANVLTF; DNA: TGTGCCAGCAGCTTAGTGAGAGGGTCAGGGGTGTCGGGGGCCAACGTCCTGACTTTC
size: -; D: TRBD1; V: TRBV6-1; J: TRBJ2-5; CDR3: CASSFLQGARETQYF; DNA: TGTGCCAGCAGTTTTCTACAGGGGGCACGGGAGACCCAGTACTTC
size: few; D: -; V: TRBV12-3/TRBV12-4; J: TRBJ2-5; CDR3: CASSLALARLDEYF; DNA: TGTGCCAGCAGTTTAGCTCTAGCTAGGCTTGACGAGTACTTC
size: -; D: -; V: TRBV29-1; J: TRBJ2-3; CDR3: CSVDGDYSTDTQYF; DNA: TGCAGCGTTGATGGTGACTATAGCACAGATACGCAGTATTTT
size: -; D: TRBD1; V: TRBV20-1; J: TRBJ1-1; CDR3: CSARGAGGTEAFF; DNA: TGCAGTGCTAGAGGAGCAGGGGGCACTGAAGCTTTCTTT
size: -; D: TRBD1; V: TRBV20-1; J: TRBJ1-1; CDR3: CSASGDRDSRDYTEAFF; DNA: TGCAGTGCCAGTGGGGACCGGGACAGTAGAGATTACACTGAAGCTTTCTTT
size: many; D: -; V: TRBV6-5; J: TRBJ1-2; CDR3: CASSSGRRGYGYTF; DNA: TGTGCCAGCAGTTCGGGACGACGGGGCTATGGCTACACCTTC
size: -; D: -; V: TRBV30; J: TRBJ1-6; CDR3: CAWSGVVSYNSPLHF; DNA: TGTGCCTGGAGTGGTGTGGTGTCCTATAATTCACCCCTCCACTTT
size: -; D: TRBD1; V: TRBV27; J: TRBJ1-2; CDR3: CASSPWTGDSYGYTF; DNA: TGTGCCAGCAGTCCCTGGACAGGGGATTCCTATGGCTACACCTTC
size: few; D: -; V: TRBV7-8; J: TRBJ2-1; CDR3: CASSLGRGTHEQFF; DNA: TGTGCCAGCAGCTTAGGGAGGGGGACCCATGAGCAGTTCTTC
size: many; D: -; V: TRBV7-2; J: TRBJ2-3; CDR3: CASSRLADTQYF; DNA: TGTGCCAGCAGCCGACTCGCCGATACGCAGTATTTT
size: -; D: -; V: TRBV7-3; J: TRBJ2-3; CDR3: CASSLRGVADTQYF; DNA: TGTGCCAGCAGCTTACGGGGAGTTGCCGATACGCAGTATTTT
size: -; D: TRBD1; V: TRBV5-1; J: TRBJ1-1; CDR3: CASSPWDRAYTEAFF; DNA: TGCGCCAGCAGCCCCTGGGACAGGGCTTACACTGAAGCTTTCTTT
size: -; D: -; V: TRBV6-5; J: TRBJ2-2; CDR3: CASGLWGRTGELFF; DNA: TGTGCCAGCGGGTTATGGGGGCGAACCGGGGAGCTGTTTTTT
size: -; D: -; V: TRBV19; J: TRBJ2-7; CDR3: CASSIGPGTYEQYF; DNA: TGTGCCAGTAGTATTGGTCCAGGGACCTACGAGCAGTACTTC
size: -; D: -; V: TRBV7-9; J: TRBJ2-3; CDR3: CASSPLRNTDTQYF; DNA: TGTGCCAGCAGCCCCCTAAGGAACACAGATACGCAGTATTTT
size: -; D: TRBD2; V: TRBV25-1; J: TRBJ2-2; CDR3: CASSGLAGVNTGELFF; DNA: TGTGCCAGCAGTGGGCTAGCGGGAGTAAATACCGGGGAGCTGTTTTTT
size: -; D: TRBD1; V: TRBV29-1; J: TRBJ1-1; CDR3: CSSRTGGNTEAFF; DNA: TGCAGCTCAAGGACAGGGGGAAACACTGAAGCTTTCTTT
size: -; D: TRBD1; V: TRBV12-3/TRBV12-4; J: TRBJ1-4; CDR3: CASSLDLTGLDEKLFF; DNA: TGTGCCAGCAGTTTAGACTTGACAGGGCTTGATGAAAAACTGTTTTTT
size: few; D: -; V: TRBV25-1; J: TRBJ2-7; CDR3: CASSEAGRGFYEQYF; DNA: TGTGCCAGCAGTGAGGCGGGACGGGGCTTCTACGAGCAGTACTTC
size: -; D: TRBD1; V: TRBV27; J: TRBJ2-3; CDR3: CASRDPQGYTDTQYF; DNA: TGTGCCAGCAGGGACCCACAGGGGTACACAGATACGCAGTATTTT
size: -; D: TRBD1; V: TRBV28; J: TRBJ2-1; CDR3: CASSVGTVLREQFF; DNA: TGTGCCAGCAGTGTCGGGACAGTCCTGAGAGAGCAGTTCTTC
size: -; D: TRBD1; V: TRBV29-1; J: TRBJ1-5; CDR3: CSVASQGAGEQPQHF; DNA: TGCAGCGTTGCCTCACAGGGGGCTGGAGAACAGCCCCAGCATTTT
size: -; D: TRBD2; V: TRBV4-2; J: TRBJ2-7; CDR3: CASSHGRASSGRYEQYF; DNA: TGTGCCAGCAGCCACGGGAGAGCGTCTAGCGGGCGTTACGAGCAGTACTTC
size: many; D: TRBD2; V: TRBV29-1; J: TRBJ2-1; CDR3: CSVGSTAGGPNEQFF; DNA: TGCAGCGTTGGATCGACAGCGGGGGGGCCGAATGAGCAGTTCTTC